This T cell receptor beta chain was captured by sequencing in a study of CD4+ T cells in melanoma. Libraries were prepared by immunoSEQ multiplex PCR; TCRdb keeps only in-frame clonotypes and omits some of them. The sample has some 15,000 clones, roughly 63% seen once; the top ten hold less than 20%. Study-wide results and caveats: In melanoma, neoantigen-specific CD4+ T cells reportedly differed in differentiation state. CD8+ T cell, macrophage and B cell function reportedly correlated with neoantigen-specific CD4+ T cells.

CDR1 is LNHDA and CDR2 is SQIVND in the germline V gene (reference sequence). V lost 5 bases, J lost 4 bases, and 9 bases lay in between. The CDR3 has 13 amino acids. This clone has only a few counts. The target antigen is unknown. This TCR was recovered from a human donor with melanoma. V gene TRBV19 combines with J gene TRBJ1-5, with D unresolved. The sequenced material came from cells from a culture (not recorded whether cultured in vitro). CDR3 loop: CASSLWQNQPQHF. The CDR3, as DNA: TGTGCCAGTAGTTTGTGGCAGAATCAGCCCCAGCATTTT.